The clone carrying this TCR beta chain was counted once. Its antigen is undetermined. This sample was taken from a study of cytomegalovirus exposure and HLA in healthy donors. Both 60 Vbeta primers and 13 Jbeta primers went into the PCR. The protocol was immunoSEQ multiplex PCR, while the TCRdb copy is restricted to in-frame clones and leaves out a portion. The sample has roughly 120,000 clones; 80% to 85% are singletons. Germline assignment: CDR1 SQVTM and CDR2 ANQGSEA. Trimming at V came to 7 bases and at J to 6 bases, leaving 13 bases not matched to a gene. This CDR3 is 14 amino acids long. Study-wide points: There were reportedly fewer N-insertions in an Asian-associated ancestry cluster than the roughly 680-donor mean, in a later analysis. The majority of TCR sequences were rare, yet some public TCRs appeared in many donors.

The V call is TRBV29-1, the J call TRBJ2-7; TRBD2 agrees at 9 bases. The sequence was obtained from a human donor in good health. Input material: PBMCs. CDR3 bases: TGCAGCGCCGTACCGCGGGGGGGGTTAGGCGAGCAGTACTTC. Translated, it gives CSAVPRGGLGEQYF.